What follows is one T cell receptor beta chain and its context. Its cognate antigen has yet to be identified. Base qualities were left out, and no much larger clone turns up one base away. Donors were 39 systemically healthy Caucasian individuals from Russia aged roughly 6 to 100 years. Ten milliliters of peripheral blood were drawn from each donor into EDTA-treated Vacutainer tubes. PBMCs were isolated by Ficoll-Paque density-gradient centrifugation, with at least 6 million obtained per sample. Trizol reagent was used to extract total RNA from PBMCs, with at least 5.5 micrograms per sample. The percentages of naive CD45RAhigh/CD27high T cells were determined by flow cytometry on a PBMC aliquot from every donor. The germline V gene sets CDR1 to KGHDR and CDR2 to SFDVKD. Trimming accounts for 5 bases at V and 1 base at J, while the number of junction bases matched to no gene is 4. The CDR3, from cysteine to phenylalanine, totals 15 residues. Of all the DNA, just the CDR3 is kept, 45 bases in frame from base 1.

The record originates from a study of blood T cells in healthy people across ages (dated by TCRdb to 2015 to 2017). For the wider study: In model experiments, template switching captured roughly one uniquely barcoded TCR beta cDNA molecule for every two T cells. To track age-related changes in TCR beta repertoire diversity, the study relied on deep sequencing normalized with unique cDNA molecular identifiers. Donors were grouped into four age groups: young (average 16 years), middle-aged (39), aged (around 66) and long-lived (approximately 75). To avoid experimental bias, donors of different ages were randomly spread across the sequencing lanes. The study analyzed two additional independent replicas of 1 million unique cDNA reads from the same blood draw for two donors, one aged 18 to 29 and one aged 80 or older. Paper-wide results and their limitations: Because the CMV infection status of the donors was unknown, age-related changes in expanded clonotypes may potentially have been confounded. Estimates of total diversity based on one million sequenced T cells were regarded as lower bounds and as underestimates. The percentage of naive T cells measured by flow cytometry correlated strongly with observed TCR beta diversity. Bulk unsorted PBMC profiling prevented conclusive comparison of naive and antigen-experienced compartments. As age increased, observed TCR beta diversity per million T cells dropped in a roughly linear way, and a significant reduction was already evident by age about 40. The long-lived group showed more naive CD4+ T cells, fewer expanded clones and increased TCR diversity than the aged group, suggesting age selection.

Library prep was done by 5' RACE. Data came from an Illumina HiSeq 2500. A second PCR of 7 to 11 cycles was performed with a sample-barcoded 5' primer and a J-beta primer mix. A template-switch 5' adaptor carrying 12 random nucleotides introduced a unique molecular identifier onto each TCR beta cDNA molecule. At least 2.5 million CDR3-containing paired-end reads were obtained from each sample. First-strand cDNA synthesis was performed from all RNA using the Mint cDNA synthesis kit, with priming by a TRBC-specific oligonucleotide. After uracil-DNA glycosylase treatment, a first 18-cycle PCR used universal primers M1SS and BC2_uni_R on all cDNA. The paper's processing steps were these. Each sample was normalized by randomly selecting 1 million high-quality reads, each carrying a distinct molecular identifier. Instead of being binned into consensus sequences, reads that shared molecular identifiers were thrown out. MiTCR, with a Q25 quality threshold and the strictest error-elimination algorithm, was used for CDR3 identification, clonotype clustering and error correction. A nonparametric unseen species model with Euler transformation was used to estimate a lower bound on total TCR beta diversity. TCRdb applied fastp at Q25 and MiXCR to the public reads, then kept only in-frame beta chains. Duplicate CDR3 protein sequences are folded into a single record with the most common DNA and genes. The V and J calls here are based on TCRdb, not the publication. The sample table shows 800,000 to 900,000 distinct CDR3 sequences, and about 59% are seen once. The ten largest account for about a quarter of the sample.

What was sequenced was blood. The source of this sequence is a man aged 30-40 years in good health. The V and J segments used are TRBV24-1 and TRBJ2-7, and 10 junctional nucleotides match TRBD1. The CDR3 corresponds to CATSAPGQGSYEQYF. The bases are TGTGCCACCAGTGCCCCGGGACAGGGGTCCTACGAGCAGTACTTC.